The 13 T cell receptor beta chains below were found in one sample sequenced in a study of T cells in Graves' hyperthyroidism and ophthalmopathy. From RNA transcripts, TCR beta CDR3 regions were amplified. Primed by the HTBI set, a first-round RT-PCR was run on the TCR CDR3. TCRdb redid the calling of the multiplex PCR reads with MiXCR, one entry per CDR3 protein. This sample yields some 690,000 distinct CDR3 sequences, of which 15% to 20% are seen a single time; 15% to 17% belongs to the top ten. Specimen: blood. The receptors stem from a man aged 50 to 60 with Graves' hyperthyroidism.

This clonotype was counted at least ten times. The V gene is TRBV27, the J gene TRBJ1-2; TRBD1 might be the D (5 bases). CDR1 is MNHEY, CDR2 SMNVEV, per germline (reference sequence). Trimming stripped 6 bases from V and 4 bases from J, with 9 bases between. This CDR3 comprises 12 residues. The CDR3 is CASSFTGYGYTF. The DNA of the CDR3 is TGTGCCAGCAGCTTTACAGGCTATGGCTACACCTTC.

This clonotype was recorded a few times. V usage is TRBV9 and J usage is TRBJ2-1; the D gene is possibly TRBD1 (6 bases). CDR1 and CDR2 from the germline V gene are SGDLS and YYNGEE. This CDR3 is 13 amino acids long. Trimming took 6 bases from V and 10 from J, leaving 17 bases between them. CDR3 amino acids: CASTSSVDSEQFF. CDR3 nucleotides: TGTGCCAGCACCTCATCCGTGGACAGCGAGCAGTTCTTC.

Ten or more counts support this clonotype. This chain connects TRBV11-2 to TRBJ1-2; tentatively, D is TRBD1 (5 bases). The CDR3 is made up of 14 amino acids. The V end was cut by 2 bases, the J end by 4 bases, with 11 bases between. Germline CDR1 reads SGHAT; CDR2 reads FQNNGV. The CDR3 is CASSLHGRGYGYTF. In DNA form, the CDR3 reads TGTGCCAGCAGCTTACACGGGAGGGGCTATGGCTACACCTTC.

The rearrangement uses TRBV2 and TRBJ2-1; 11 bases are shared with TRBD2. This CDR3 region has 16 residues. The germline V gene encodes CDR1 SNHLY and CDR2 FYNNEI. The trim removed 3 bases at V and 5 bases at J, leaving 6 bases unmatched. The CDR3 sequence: CASSERGLAENNEQFF. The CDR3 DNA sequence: TGTGCCAGCAGTGAGCGGGGACTAGCGGAGAACAATGAGCAGTTCTTC.

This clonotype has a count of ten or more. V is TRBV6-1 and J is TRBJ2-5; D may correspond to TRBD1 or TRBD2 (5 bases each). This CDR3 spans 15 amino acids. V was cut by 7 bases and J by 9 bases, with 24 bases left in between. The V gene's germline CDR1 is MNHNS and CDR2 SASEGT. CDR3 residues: CASKFLDSDYGAQYF. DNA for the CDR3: TGTGCCAGCAAGTTTCTAGACAGCGACTACGGGGCCCAGTACTTC.

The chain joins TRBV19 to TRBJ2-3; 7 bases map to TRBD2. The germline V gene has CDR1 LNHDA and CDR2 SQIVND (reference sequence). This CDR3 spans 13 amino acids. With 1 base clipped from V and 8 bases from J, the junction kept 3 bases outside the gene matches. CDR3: CASSIGTRSTQYF. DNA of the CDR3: TGTGCCAGTAGTATAGGGACTAGGAGTACGCAGTATTTT.

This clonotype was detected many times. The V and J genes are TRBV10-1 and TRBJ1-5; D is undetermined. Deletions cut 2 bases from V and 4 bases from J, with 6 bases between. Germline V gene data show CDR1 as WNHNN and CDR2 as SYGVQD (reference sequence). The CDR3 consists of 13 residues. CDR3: CASSERGNQPQHF. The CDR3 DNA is TGCGCCAGCAGTGAGAGAGGGAATCAGCCCCAGCATTTT.

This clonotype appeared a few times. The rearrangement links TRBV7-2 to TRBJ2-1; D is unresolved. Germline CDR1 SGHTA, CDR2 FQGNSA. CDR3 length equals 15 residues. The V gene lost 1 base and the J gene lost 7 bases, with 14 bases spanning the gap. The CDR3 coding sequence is TGTGCCAGCAGCTTAGGGTTAGTAGTCCTGAATGAGCAGTTCTTC. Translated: CASSLGLVVLNEQFF.

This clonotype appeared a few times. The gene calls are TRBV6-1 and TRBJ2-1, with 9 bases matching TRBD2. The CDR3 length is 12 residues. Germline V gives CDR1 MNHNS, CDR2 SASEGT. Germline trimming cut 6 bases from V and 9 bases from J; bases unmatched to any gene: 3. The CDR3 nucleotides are TGTGCCAGCAGACTAGCGGGCGGTGAGCAGTTCTTC. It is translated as CASRLAGGEQFF.

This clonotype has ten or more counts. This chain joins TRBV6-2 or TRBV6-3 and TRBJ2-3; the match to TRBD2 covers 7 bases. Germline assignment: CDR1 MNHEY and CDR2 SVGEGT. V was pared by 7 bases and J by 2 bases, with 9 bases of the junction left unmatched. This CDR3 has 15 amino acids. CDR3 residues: CASTLSGEPTDTQYF. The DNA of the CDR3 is TGTGCCAGCACCCTAAGCGGGGAGCCCACAGATACGCAGTATTTT.

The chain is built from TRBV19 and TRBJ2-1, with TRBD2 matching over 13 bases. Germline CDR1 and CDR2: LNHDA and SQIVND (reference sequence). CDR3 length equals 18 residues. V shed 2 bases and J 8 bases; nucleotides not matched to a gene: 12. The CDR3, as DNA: TGTGCCAGTAGTATACTCGGACTAGCGGGAGTCACACGCGATGAGCAGTTCTTC. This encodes CASSILGLAGVTRDEQFF.

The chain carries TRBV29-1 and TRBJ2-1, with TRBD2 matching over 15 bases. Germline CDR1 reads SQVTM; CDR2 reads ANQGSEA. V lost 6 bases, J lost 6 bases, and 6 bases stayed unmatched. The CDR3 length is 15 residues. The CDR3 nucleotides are TGCAGCGTCGCGGGACTAGCGGGAGGAAGCAATGAGCAGTTCTTC. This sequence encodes CSVAGLAGGSNEQFF.

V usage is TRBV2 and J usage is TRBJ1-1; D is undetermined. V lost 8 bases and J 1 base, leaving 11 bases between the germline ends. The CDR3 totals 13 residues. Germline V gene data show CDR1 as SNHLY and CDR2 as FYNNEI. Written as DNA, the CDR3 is TGTGCCAGCGGACGGGTGGCGAACACTGAAGCTTTCTTT. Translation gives CASGRVANTEAFF.